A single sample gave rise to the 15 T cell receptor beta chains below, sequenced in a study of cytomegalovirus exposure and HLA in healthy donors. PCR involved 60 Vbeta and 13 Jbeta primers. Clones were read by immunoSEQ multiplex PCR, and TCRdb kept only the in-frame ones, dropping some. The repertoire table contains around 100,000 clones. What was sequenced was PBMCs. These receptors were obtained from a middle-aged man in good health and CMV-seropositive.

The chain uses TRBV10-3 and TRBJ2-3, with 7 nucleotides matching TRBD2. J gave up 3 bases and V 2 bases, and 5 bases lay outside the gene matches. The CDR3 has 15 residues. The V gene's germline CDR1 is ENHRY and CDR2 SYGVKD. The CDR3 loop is CAISEGYGRTDTQYF. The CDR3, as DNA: TGTGCCATCAGTGAGGGGTACGGGAGGACAGATACGCAGTATTTT.

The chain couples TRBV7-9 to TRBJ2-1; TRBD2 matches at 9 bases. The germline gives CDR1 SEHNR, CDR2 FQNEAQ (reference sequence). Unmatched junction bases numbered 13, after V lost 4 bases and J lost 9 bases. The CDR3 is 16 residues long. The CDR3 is CASSYLGGRANGEQFF. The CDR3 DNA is TGTGCCAGCAGCTACCTAGGCGGGAGGGCCAACGGTGAGCAGTTCTTC.

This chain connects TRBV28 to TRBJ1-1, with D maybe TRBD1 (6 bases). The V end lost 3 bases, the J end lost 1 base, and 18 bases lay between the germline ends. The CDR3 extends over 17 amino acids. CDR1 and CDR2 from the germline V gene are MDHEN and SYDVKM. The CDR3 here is CASSFPQGRMGNTEAFF. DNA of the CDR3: TGTGCCAGCAGTTTCCCGCAGGGGCGGATGGGGAACACTGAAGCTTTCTTT.

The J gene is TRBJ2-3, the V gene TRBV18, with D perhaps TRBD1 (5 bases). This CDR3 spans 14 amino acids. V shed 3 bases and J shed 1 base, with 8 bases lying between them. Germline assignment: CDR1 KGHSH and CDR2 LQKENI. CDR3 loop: CASSPTTGTDTQYF. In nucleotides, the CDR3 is TGTGCCAGCTCACCGACGACAGGCACAGATACGCAGTATTTT.

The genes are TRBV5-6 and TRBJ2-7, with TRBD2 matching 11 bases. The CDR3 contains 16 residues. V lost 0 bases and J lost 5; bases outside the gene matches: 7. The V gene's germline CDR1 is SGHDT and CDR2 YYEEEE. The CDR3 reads CASSLENSGRAHEQYF. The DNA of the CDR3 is TGTGCCAGCAGCTTGGAAAATAGCGGGAGGGCACACGAGCAGTACTTC. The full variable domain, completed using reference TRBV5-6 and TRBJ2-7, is DAGVTQSPTHLIKTRGQQVTLRCSPKSGHDTVSWYQQALGQGPQFIFQYYEEEERQRGNFPDRFSGHQFPNYSSELNVNALLLGDSALYLCASSLENSGRAHEQYFGPGTRLTVT.

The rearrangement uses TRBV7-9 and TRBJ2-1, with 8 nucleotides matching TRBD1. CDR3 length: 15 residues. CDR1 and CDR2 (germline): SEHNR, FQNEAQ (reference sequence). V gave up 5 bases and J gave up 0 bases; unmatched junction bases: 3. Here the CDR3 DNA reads TGTGCCAGCAGCAACGACAGGGGCTCCTACAATGAGCAGTTCTTC. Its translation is CASSNDRGSYNEQFF.

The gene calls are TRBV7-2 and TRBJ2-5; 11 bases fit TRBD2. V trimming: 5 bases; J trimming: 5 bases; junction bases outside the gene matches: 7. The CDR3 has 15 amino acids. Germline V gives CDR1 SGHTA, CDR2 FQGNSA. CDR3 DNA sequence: TGTGCCAGCAGCCCCCGGGGACTAGCGGTGGAGACCCAGTACTTC. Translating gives CASSPRGLAVETQYF. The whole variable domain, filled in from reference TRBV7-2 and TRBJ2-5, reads GAGVSQSPSNKVTEKGKDVELRCDPISGHTALYWYRQSLGQGLEFLIYFQGNSAPDKSGLPSDRFSAERTGGSVSTLTIQRTQQEDSAVYLCASSPRGLAVETQYFGPGTRLLVL.

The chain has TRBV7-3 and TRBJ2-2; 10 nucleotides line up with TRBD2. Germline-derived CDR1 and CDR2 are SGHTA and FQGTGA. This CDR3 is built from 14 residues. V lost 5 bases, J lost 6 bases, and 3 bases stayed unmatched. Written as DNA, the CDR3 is TGTGCCAGCAGCCCTAGCGGGAGCCCCGGGGAGCTGTTTTTT. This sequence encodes CASSPSGSPGELFF. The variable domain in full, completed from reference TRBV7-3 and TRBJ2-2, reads GAGVSQTPSNKVTEKGKYVELRCDPISGHTALYWYRQSLGQGPEFLIYFQGTGAADDSGLPNDRFFAVRPEGSVSTLKIQRTERGDSAVYLCASSPSGSPGELFFGEGSRLTVL.

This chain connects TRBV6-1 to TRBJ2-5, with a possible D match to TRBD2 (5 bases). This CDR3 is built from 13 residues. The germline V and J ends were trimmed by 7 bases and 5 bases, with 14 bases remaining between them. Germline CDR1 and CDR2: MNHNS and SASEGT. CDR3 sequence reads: CASKGSGAETQYF. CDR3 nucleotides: TGTGCCAGCAAAGGGAGTGGCGCGGAGACCCAGTACTTC.

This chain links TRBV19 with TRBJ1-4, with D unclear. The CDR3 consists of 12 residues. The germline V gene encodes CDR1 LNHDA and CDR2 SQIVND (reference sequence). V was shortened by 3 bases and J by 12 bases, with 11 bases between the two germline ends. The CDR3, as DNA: TGTGCCAGTAGTATTTCCCCGACTGAACTGTTTTTT. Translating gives CASSISPTELFF.

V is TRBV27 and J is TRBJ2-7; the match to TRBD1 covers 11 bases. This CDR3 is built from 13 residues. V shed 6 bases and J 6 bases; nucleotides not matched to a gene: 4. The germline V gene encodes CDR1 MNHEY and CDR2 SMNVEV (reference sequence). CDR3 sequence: CASRRTGGVEQYF. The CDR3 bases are TGTGCCAGCAGGAGGACAGGGGGCGTCGAGCAGTACTTC.

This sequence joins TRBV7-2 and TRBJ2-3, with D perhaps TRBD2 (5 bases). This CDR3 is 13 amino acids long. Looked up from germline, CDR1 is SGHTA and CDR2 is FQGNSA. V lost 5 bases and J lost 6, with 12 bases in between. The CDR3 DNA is TGTGCCAGCAGCCTACTCGGCGGGGATACGCAGTATTTT. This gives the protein CASSLLGGDTQYF.

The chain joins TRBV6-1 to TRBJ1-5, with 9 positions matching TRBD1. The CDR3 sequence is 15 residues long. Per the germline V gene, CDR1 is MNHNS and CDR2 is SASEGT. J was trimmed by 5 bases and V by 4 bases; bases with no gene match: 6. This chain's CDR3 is CASSGSGTGYQPQHF. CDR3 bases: TGTGCCAGCAGTGGTTCGGGGACAGGGTATCAGCCCCAGCATTTT.

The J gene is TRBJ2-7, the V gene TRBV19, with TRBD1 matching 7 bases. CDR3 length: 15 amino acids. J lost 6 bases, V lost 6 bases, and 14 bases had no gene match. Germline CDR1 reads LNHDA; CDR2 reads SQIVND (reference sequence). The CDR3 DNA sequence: TGTGCCAGTAGCCTCCCGGGACAGCACCCGGGCGAGCAGTACTTC. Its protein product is CASSLPGQHPGEQYF.

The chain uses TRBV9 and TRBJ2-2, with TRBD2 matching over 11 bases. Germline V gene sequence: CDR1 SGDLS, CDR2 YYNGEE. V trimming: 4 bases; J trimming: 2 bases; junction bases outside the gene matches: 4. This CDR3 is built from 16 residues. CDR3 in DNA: TGTGCCAGCAGCCCGAGACTAGCGGGAAACACCGGGGAGCTGTTTTTT. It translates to CASSPRLAGNTGELFF.